Reported below is one T cell receptor beta chain. Its antigen is as yet unknown. These data are taken from a study of T cell responses to AZD1222 COVID-19 vaccine. General study findings and limits: Donor demographics were predominantly white British with a female majority; clonal diversity may be underestimated. Close to half of all spike-specific TCRs reportedly target regions of the variants that are unmutated.

The CDR3 is made up of 13 amino acids. V was cut by 6 bases and J by 0 bases, with 6 bases left in between. This table comes from immunoSEQ multiplex PCR, and its TCRdb copy is limited to in-frame clones, with some not included. This sample carries about 70,000 clones, around 85% of them seen once, and the ten largest clones take about a fifth. The rearrangement uses TRBV12-3 or TRBV12-4 and TRBJ1-3; possibly TRBD1 for D (5 bases). The specimen was peripheral blood, collected on day 0 of AZD1222 vaccination. The sequence came from an adult in good health. CDR3 region: CASSDSSGNTIYF. The DNA of the CDR3 is TGTGCCAGCAGCGACAGCTCTGGAAACACCATATATTTT.